The clone carrying this T cell receptor (beta chain) was picked up a small number of times. The antigen remains unidentified. It is unclear where the CDR3 begins or ends on the DNA, so no DNA is shown, and the CDR3 is as TCRdb lists it. This entry belongs to a study of T cells in Graves' hyperthyroidism and ophthalmopathy. Per germline, CDR1 SGHRS and CDR2 YFSETQ. The CDR3 numbers 14 amino acids, ends counted. Diagnoses were made from clinical symptoms, serum measures (thyroxine and TRAb), thyroid ultrasound and orbital computed tomography. Researchers amplified the TCR beta CDR3 regions from RNA transcripts. With the HTBI primer set, the TCR CDR3 went through a first round of RT-PCR. A single record per CDR3 protein comes from TCRdb applying MiXCR to the multiplex PCR reads. The data contain 530,000 or so distinct CDR3 sequences, around 45% of them singletons. General observations from the study: The model anticipated ophthalmopathy a median approximately six months pre-onset. A model of 13 V-J features distinguished ophthalmopathy from stable hyperthyroidism.

The TCR originated in a woman between 18 and 29 years old with Graves' hyperthyroidism. V usage is TRBV5-1 and J usage is TRBJ1-3. The sample was peripheral blood or thyroid tissue (not recorded which). The CDR3 here is CASSLVGSGNTVYF.